The rows below give T cell receptor beta chains drawn from one sample of a study of CD8 T cells in ankylosing spondylitis. TCRdb processed the 5' RACE reads anew with MiXCR; each CDR3 protein has one entry. Of 750,000 to 850,000 distinct CDR3 sequences in the sample, over 9.5% were seen once. Specimen: blood, either unsorted or a sorted T cell fraction (not recorded which). The receptors shown here come from a male donor with ankylosing spondylitis. Each CDR3 is given with its conserved first and last residue. Each record gives: J gene, V gene, clone size, D gene, CDR3 protein, CDR3 DNA. A D gene is named only where the DNA matches it firmly. Some rows mark clone size as missing; the rest say once, few, many or name a class of expanded clone.

J: TRBJ1-4
V: TRBV28
size: few
D: NA
CDR3: CASSVGGREKLFF
DNA: TGTGCCAGCAGTGTCGGGGGTAGGGAAAAACTGTTTTTT

J: TRBJ1-2
V: TRBV9
size: NA
D: NA
CDR3: CASSVGGNGYTF
DNA: TGTGCCAGCAGCGTAGGGGGGAATGGCTACACCTTC

J: TRBJ1-2
V: TRBV9
size: NA
D: NA
CDR3: CASGEGNYGYTF
DNA: TGTGCCAGCGGTGAGGGTAACTATGGCTACACCTTC

J: TRBJ2-3
V: TRBV12-3/TRBV12-4
size: few
D: TRBD2
CDR3: CASSRRRGGPLADTQYF
DNA: TGTGCCAGCAGTCGTAGGCGGGGAGGGCCCCTCGCAGATACGCAGTATTTT

J: TRBJ2-7
V: TRBV27
size: few
D: NA
CDR3: CASSPVADPDYEQYF
DNA: TGTGCCAGCAGCCCGGTCGCAGACCCCGACTACGAGCAGTACTTC

J: TRBJ2-2
V: TRBV20-1
size: NA
D: NA
CDR3: CSAREQANTGELFF
DNA: TGCAGTGCTAGAGAACAAGCGAACACCGGGGAGCTGTTTTTT

J: TRBJ1-2
V: TRBV5-5
size: few
D: TRBD1
CDR3: CASTATGNYGYTF
DNA: TGTGCCAGCACCGCGACAGGGAACTATGGCTACACCTTC

J: TRBJ2-4
V: TRBV20-1
size: NA
D: NA
CDR3: CSAPTGTSLYIQYF
DNA: TGCAGTGCGCCGACCGGGACCTCCCTATACATTCAGTACTTC

J: TRBJ2-3
V: TRBV6-6
size: NA
D: NA
CDR3: CASGDGSTDTQYF
DNA: TGTGCCAGCGGGGACGGGAGCACAGATACGCAGTATTTT

J: TRBJ1-2
V: TRBV7-9
size: few
D: TRBD1
CDR3: CATGGRTGRNGYTF
DNA: TGTGCCACCGGAGGGAGGACAGGTCGGAATGGCTACACCTTC

J: TRBJ1-1
V: TRBV10-3
size: many
D: NA
CDR3: CAIRGYSNTEAFF
DNA: TGTGCCATCAGGGGTTACAGCAACACTGAAGCTTTCTTT

J: TRBJ2-2
V: TRBV20-1
size: few
D: NA
CDR3: CSARDRGRVYAGELFF
DNA: TGCAGTGCTAGAGATCGGGGCAGGGTATATGCCGGGGAGCTGTTTTTT

J: TRBJ2-7
V: TRBV12-3/TRBV12-4
size: few
D: NA
CDR3: CASSQRRQSSYEQYF
DNA: TGTGCCAGCTCCCAACGGCGGCAGAGCTCCTACGAGCAGTACTTC

J: TRBJ2-1
V: TRBV6-2/TRBV6-3
size: few
D: TRBD2
CDR3: CASSRSGRIDEQFF
DNA: TGTGCCAGCAGTCGTAGCGGGAGGATCGATGAGCAGTTCTTC

J: TRBJ2-5
V: TRBV6-5
size: NA
D: NA
CDR3: CASSTDPGRSQETQYF
DNA: TGTGCCAGCAGTACCGACCCAGGGCGGAGCCAAGAGACCCAGTACTTC

J: TRBJ2-1
V: TRBV18
size: NA
D: TRBD2
CDR3: CASSPTSARNNEQFF
DNA: TGTGCCAGCTCTCCAACTAGCGCCCGGAACAATGAGCAGTTCTTC

J: TRBJ2-7
V: TRBV6-2/TRBV6-3
size: few
D: NA
CDR3: CASSYSGGYSYEQYF
DNA: TGTGCCAGCAGTTACTCGGGGGGCTACTCCTACGAGCAGTACTTC

J: TRBJ2-2
V: TRBV28
size: many
D: NA
CDR3: CASGYQGVTGELFF
DNA: TGTGCCAGCGGATACCAGGGAGTTACCGGGGAGCTGTTTTTT

J: TRBJ2-7
V: TRBV5-1
size: few
D: TRBD1
CDR3: CASSPGQGGIYEQYF
DNA: TGCGCCAGCAGCCCCGGACAGGGGGGGATTTACGAGCAGTACTTC

J: TRBJ2-2
V: TRBV7-2
size: NA
D: NA
CDR3: CASSQQGGLSGELFF
DNA: TGTGCCAGCAGTCAACAGGGAGGATTGTCCGGGGAGCTGTTTTTT

J: TRBJ2-5
V: TRBV7-8
size: NA
D: NA
CDR3: CASSGGPAGGQETQYF
DNA: TGTGCCAGCAGCGGAGGGCCTGCAGGGGGCCAAGAGACCCAGTACTTC

J: TRBJ2-4
V: TRBV20-1
size: NA
D: NA
CDR3: CSASGPGDIQYF
DNA: TGCAGTGCTTCCGGGCCGGGGGACATTCAGTACTTC

J: TRBJ2-5
V: TRBV5-1
size: NA
D: TRBD1
CDR3: CASSGTGSRGETQYF
DNA: TGCGCCAGCAGCGGGACAGGGAGTAGGGGTGAGACCCAGTACTTC

J: TRBJ2-7
V: TRBV7-2
size: few
D: TRBD2
CDR3: CASSPQPAGGPRYEQYF
DNA: TGTGCCAGCAGTCCACAGCCAGCGGGAGGACCCCGCTACGAGCAGTACTTC

J: TRBJ2-1
V: TRBV20-1
size: few
D: TRBD2
CDR3: CSAQAGGRMYEQFF
DNA: TGCAGTGCCCAAGCGGGAGGCAGGATGTATGAGCAGTTCTTC

J: TRBJ2-7
V: TRBV28
size: few
D: TRBD2
CDR3: CASSLLPGLAGPVYEQYF
DNA: TGTGCCAGCAGTTTACTCCCGGGACTAGCGGGACCTGTCTACGAGCAGTACTTC

J: TRBJ2-5
V: TRBV20-1
size: NA
D: TRBD2
CDR3: CSAGPLGGWGETQYF
DNA: TGCAGTGCTGGACCTTTGGGAGGGTGGGGGGAGACCCAGTACTTC

J: TRBJ1-1
V: TRBV9
size: many
D: NA
CDR3: CASSPQEGRYVSTEAFF
DNA: TGTGCCAGCAGCCCTCAAGAGGGGAGGTACGTCAGCACTGAAGCTTTCTTT

J: TRBJ1-1
V: TRBV2
size: few
D: NA
CDR3: CASSVSFGGTEAFF
DNA: TGTGCCAGCAGTGTTTCCTTTGGAGGCACTGAAGCTTTCTTT

J: TRBJ2-4
V: TRBV6-1
size: few
D: TRBD2
CDR3: CASGAGLAKNIQYF
DNA: TGTGCCAGCGGAGCGGGACTAGCCAAAAACATTCAGTACTTC

J: TRBJ1-6
V: TRBV7-2
size: NA
D: TRBD1
CDR3: CASSRNRGSPLHF
DNA: TGTGCCAGCAGTCGAAACAGGGGATCACCCCTCCACTTT

J: TRBJ1-1
V: TRBV29-1
size: NA
D: NA
CDR3: CSVGMGPTEAFF
DNA: TGCAGCGTTGGCATGGGGCCGACTGAAGCTTTCTTT

J: TRBJ2-1
V: TRBV7-8
size: NA
D: NA
CDR3: CASSLTDLNEQFF
DNA: TGTGCCAGCAGCTTAACGGACCTTAATGAGCAGTTCTTC

J: TRBJ2-3
V: TRBV6-1
size: NA
D: NA
CDR3: CARPTGAGTDTQYF
DNA: TGTGCCAGGCCCACGGGAGCAGGCACAGATACGCAGTATTTT

J: TRBJ1-2
V: TRBV6-6
size: few
D: NA
CDR3: CAILADSYGYTF
DNA: TGTGCCATTCTGGCGGACAGTTATGGCTACACCTTC

J: TRBJ2-5
V: TRBV5-5
size: NA
D: NA
CDR3: CASSLVGYSGETQYF
DNA: TGTGCCAGCAGCTTGGTAGGGTATTCAGGAGAGACCCAGTACTTC

J: TRBJ1-1
V: TRBV20-1
size: few
D: NA
CDR3: CSAIDSSNTEAFF
DNA: TGCAGTGCCATAGATAGTTCGAACACTGAAGCTTTCTTT

J: TRBJ2-1
V: TRBV11-2
size: few
D: NA
CDR3: CASSTIDLRSYNEQFF
DNA: TGTGCCAGCAGCACCATCGACTTACGCTCCTACAATGAGCAGTTCTTC

J: TRBJ2-1
V: TRBV4-2
size: many
D: NA
CDR3: CASSQVSLLGYNEQFF
DNA: TGTGCCAGCAGCCAAGTCTCCCTCCTAGGTTACAATGAGCAGTTCTTC

J: TRBJ2-3
V: TRBV9
size: many
D: TRBD1
CDR3: CASSAGTGYYTDTQYF
DNA: TGTGCCAGCAGCGCAGGGACAGGGTATTACACAGATACGCAGTATTTT

J: TRBJ2-2
V: TRBV29-1
size: few
D: TRBD2
CDR3: CSAVRTSGTDGELFF
DNA: TGCAGCGCCGTTAGGACTAGCGGGACCGACGGGGAGCTGTTTTTT

J: TRBJ2-7
V: TRBV12-3/TRBV12-4
size: NA
D: TRBD1
CDR3: CASKAGTGFNEQYF
DNA: TGTGCCAGCAAGGCCGGGACAGGGTTTAACGAGCAGTACTTC

J: TRBJ1-1
V: TRBV7-8
size: NA
D: NA
CDR3: CASSYGAGAEAFF
DNA: TGTGCCAGCAGCTATGGAGCCGGTGCTGAAGCTTTCTTT

J: TRBJ2-3
V: TRBV25-1
size: NA
D: NA
CDR3: CASSDTRRGADTQYF
DNA: TGTGCCAGCAGTGACACACGCCGAGGGGCAGATACGCAGTATTTT

J: TRBJ1-5
V: TRBV6-1
size: few
D: NA
CDR3: CASTGTHLNQPQHF
DNA: TGTGCCAGCACGGGGACACATCTCAATCAGCCCCAGCATTTT

J: TRBJ2-5
V: TRBV5-8
size: few
D: TRBD1
CDR3: CASRHDREETQYF
DNA: TGTGCCAGCAGACACGACAGGGAGGAGACCCAGTACTTC

J: TRBJ2-3
V: TRBV20-1
size: NA
D: NA
CDR3: CSATSTSAETYTDTQYF
DNA: TGCAGTGCTACGTCTACAAGTGCGGAGACTTACACAGATACGCAGTATTTT

J: TRBJ2-1
V: TRBV18
size: NA
D: TRBD1
CDR3: CASSPLTGANEQFF
DNA: TGTGCCAGCTCACCTTTGACAGGGGCCAATGAGCAGTTCTTC

J: TRBJ2-7
V: TRBV10-1
size: many
D: NA
CDR3: CASSGPPTYEQYF
DNA: TGCGCCAGCAGTGGACCCCCCACCTACGAGCAGTACTTC

J: TRBJ1-2
V: TRBV12-3/TRBV12-4
size: few
D: NA
CDR3: CASSLKGGDGYGYTF
DNA: TGTGCCAGCAGTTTGAAAGGAGGGGATGGCTATGGCTACACCTTC

J: TRBJ2-7
V: TRBV28
size: few
D: TRBD1
CDR3: CAVSDRGYEQYF
DNA: TGTGCCGTTTCGGACAGGGGCTACGAGCAGTACTTC

J: TRBJ2-7
V: TRBV4-3
size: NA
D: NA
CDR3: CASSQDRDTFYEQYF
DNA: TGCGCCAGCAGCCAAGACCGGGACACTTTCTACGAGCAGTACTTC

J: TRBJ1-2
V: TRBV4-3
size: few
D: TRBD1
CDR3: CASSTVGTAADVYGYTF
DNA: TGCGCCAGCAGTACCGTAGGGACAGCAGCAGATGTCTATGGCTACACCTTC

J: TRBJ1-2
V: TRBV6-1
size: few
D: NA
CDR3: CASSVGLTNYGYTF
DNA: TGTGCCAGCAGTGTGGGACTAACTAACTATGGCTACACCTTC

J: TRBJ1-2
V: TRBV12-3/TRBV12-4
size: NA
D: NA
CDR3: CASSWGRVMSGYTF
DNA: TGTGCCAGCAGTTGGGGCAGGGTCATGAGTGGCTACACCTTC

J: TRBJ2-3
V: TRBV20-1
size: many
D: TRBD2
CDR3: CSAETSATDTQYF
DNA: TGCAGTGCTGAAACTAGCGCGACAGATACGCAGTATTTT